Sequencing of this TCR beta chain was carried out in a study of preoperative IRX-2 immunotherapy in early breast cancer. The junction had 12 bases not matched to a gene; V was cut back by 5 bases and J by 5 bases. Germline-derived CDR1 and CDR2 are LGHNA and YNFKEQ. This CDR3 spans 16 amino acids. Sequencing used immunoSEQ multiplex PCR; TCRdb keeps in-frame clones, though not all of them. Of about 23,000 clones detected, approximately 95% appear once; the ten largest clones hold around 15%. Treatment specified: preoperative locoregional IRX-2 cytokine immunotherapy. Preoperative locoregional IRX-2 cytokine immunotherapy was tested in the phase Ib source study.

Sequencing was performed on tumor tissue, taken after IRX-2 immunotherapy. This TCR was recovered from a human donor with breast cancer. V usage is TRBV4-2 and J usage is TRBJ2-7, with 10 bases fitting TRBD2. In DNA, the CDR3 is TGTGCCAGCAGCTTCACCGGGACTAGCGCGAGCAACGAGCAGTACTTC. This translates into CASSFTGTSASNEQYF.